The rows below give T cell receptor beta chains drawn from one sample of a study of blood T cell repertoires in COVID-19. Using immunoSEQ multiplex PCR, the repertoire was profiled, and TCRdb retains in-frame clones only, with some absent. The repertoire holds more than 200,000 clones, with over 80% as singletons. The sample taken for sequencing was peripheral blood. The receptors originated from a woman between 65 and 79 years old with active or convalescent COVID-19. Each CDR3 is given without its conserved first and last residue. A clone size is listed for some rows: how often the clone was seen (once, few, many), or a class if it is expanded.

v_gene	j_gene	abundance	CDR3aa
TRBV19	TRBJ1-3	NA	ASSMGRLYSGNTIY
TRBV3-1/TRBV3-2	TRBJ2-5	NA	ASSQDVRVAGPETQY
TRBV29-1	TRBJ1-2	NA	SVEGQSSYGYT
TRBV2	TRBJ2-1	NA	ASSDRVRSSYNEQF
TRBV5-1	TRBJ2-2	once	ASSLALANTGELF
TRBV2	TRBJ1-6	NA	ASWDKSHNSPLH
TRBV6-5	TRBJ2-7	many	ASSYRRDNSYEQY
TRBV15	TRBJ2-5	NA	ATSRDTPPTGAWETQY
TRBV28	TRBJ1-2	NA	ASSPGTFTLPNYGYT
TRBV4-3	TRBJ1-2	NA	ASSQDLQLNYGYT
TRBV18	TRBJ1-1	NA	ASSQGQGLEAF
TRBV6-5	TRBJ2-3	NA	ASSYGTGAQY
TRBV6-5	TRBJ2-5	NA	ASSRTSGTWQTQY
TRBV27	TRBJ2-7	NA	ASSLGLAGGVSYEQY
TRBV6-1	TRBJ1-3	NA	ASSVGEPLSGNTIY
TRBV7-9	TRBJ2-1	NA	ASSRFRTGLNEQF
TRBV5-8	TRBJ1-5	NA	ASSFVRLPNQPQH
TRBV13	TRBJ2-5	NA	ASSPRLGEETQY
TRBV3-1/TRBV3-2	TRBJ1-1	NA	ASSQWGGDTEAF
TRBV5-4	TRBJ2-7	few	ASSVSGGTWGEQY
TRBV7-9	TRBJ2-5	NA	ASSSARGRGETQY
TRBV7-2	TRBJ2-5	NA	ASSRPTAGGAWKTQY
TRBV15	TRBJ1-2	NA	ATRKTADYGYT
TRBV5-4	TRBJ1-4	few	ASSPEGQEKLF
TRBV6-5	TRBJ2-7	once	ASSHTSGSNYEQY
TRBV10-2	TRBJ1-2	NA	ASSEQPDSYGYT
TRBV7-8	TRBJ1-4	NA	ASSSDRGSHEKLF
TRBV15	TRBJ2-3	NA	ATSRDVAGGRTDTQY
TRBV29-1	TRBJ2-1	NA	SVVAGGRGNEQF
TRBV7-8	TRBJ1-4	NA	ASSLNRGNEKLF
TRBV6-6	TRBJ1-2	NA	ASSPLVASYSNYGYT
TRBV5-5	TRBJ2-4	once	ASSDPADSLLAKNIQY
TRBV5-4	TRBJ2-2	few	ASSPRLAGENQGTGELF
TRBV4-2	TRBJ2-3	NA	ASSQAWLAGGPDTQY
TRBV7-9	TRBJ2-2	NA	ASSSRGNPLAGELF
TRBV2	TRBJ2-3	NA	ASQRTNTDTQY
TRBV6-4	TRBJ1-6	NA	ASRPGTGGFDNSPLH
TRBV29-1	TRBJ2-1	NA	SVDPGTRGGDEQF
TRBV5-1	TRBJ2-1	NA	ASSLVQGVYNEQF
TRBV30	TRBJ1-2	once	AWNYRGRAYGYT